This T cell receptor beta chain was observed in a study of blood T cell repertoires in COVID-19. Study in general: Donors in the United States, Italy and Spain gave samples during acute or convalescent COVID-19.

The count of this clone is one. Method: immunoSEQ multiplex PCR; TCRdb's copy keeps in-frame clones and lacks some. The data hold roughly 120,000 clones, with around nine tenths observed a single time. V dropped 6 bases and J dropped 10; count of bases not matched to a gene: 5. The CDR3 covers 12 residues. Looked up from germline, CDR1 is SGHVS and CDR2 is FQNEAQ. This TCR came from a human donor with active COVID-19. The donor label of this sample is uncertain. The chain carries TRBV7-8 and TRBJ1-3; 8 bases agree with TRBD1. What was sequenced was peripheral blood. The CDR3 is CASRIQGGTIYF. The CDR3 coding sequence is TGTGCCAGCAGGATACAGGGGGGGACCATATATTTT. The full variable domain, its missing parts supplied by reference TRBV7-8 and TRBJ1-3, is GAGVSQSPRYKVAKRGQDVALRCDPISGHVSLFWYQQALGQGPEFLTYFQNEAQLDKSGLPSDRFFAERPEGSVSTLKIQRTQQEDSAVYLCASRIQGGTIYFGEGSWLTVV.